The next 16 T cell receptor beta chains were all read from a single sample in a study of blood T cell repertoires in COVID-19. The data were produced by immunoSEQ multiplex PCR, yet TCRdb's version contains in-frame clones alone and is incomplete. The sample shows roughly 700,000 clones, about 87% of them seen only once. The sequencing sample was made of peripheral blood. The receptors derive from a woman between 18 and 30 years old with acute or convalescent COVID-19.

The chain employs TRBV7-6 and TRBJ1-2; TRBD1 aligns across 12 bases. The CDR3 has 17 residues. In germline, CDR1 is SGHVS, CDR2 FNYEAQ. Trimming removed 1 base from V and 3 bases from J; junction bases left unmatched: 6. The CDR3 sequence is CASSLVGQGALDYGYTF. The CDR3 nucleotides read TGTGCCAGCAGCTTAGTGGGACAGGGGGCGCTTGACTATGGCTACACCTTC.

This sequence joins TRBV19 and TRBJ2-7, with TRBD1 matching 11 bases. CDR3 length: 15 residues. Germline lookup yields CDR1 LNHDA and CDR2 SQIVND (reference sequence). V lost 5 bases, J lost 2 bases, and 5 bases stayed unmatched. In nucleotides, the CDR3 is TGTGCCAGTAGTTCCCGGGACAGGGGGACCTACGAGCAGTACTTC. This gives the protein CASSSRDRGTYEQYF.

The CDR3 coding sequence is TGTGCCAGCAGTCCTGATAGCTCCTACAATGAGCAGTTCTTC. This codes for CASSPDSSYNEQFF. The chain is built from TRBV2 and TRBJ2-1; D unresolved. The CDR3 has 14 amino acids. Germline-derived CDR1 and CDR2 are SNHLY and FYNNEI. Deletions cut 5 bases from V and 0 bases from J, with 8 bases between.

This sequence joins TRBV19 and TRBJ2-7; weak D call: TRBD1 (6 bases). Germline CDR1 and CDR2: LNHDA and SQIVND (reference sequence). V lost 6 bases and J 1 base, leaving 22 bases between the germline ends. The CDR3 runs to 17 residues. The CDR3 spells CASSPITTGTGSYEQYF. The CDR3 coding sequence is TGTGCCAGTAGCCCCATTACCACAGGCACAGGGTCCTACGAGCAGTACTTC.

The rearrangement links TRBV6-5 to TRBJ1-2; no firm D call. The V and J ends lost 3 bases and 4 bases respectively, with 15 bases between them. This CDR3 has 15 residues. Germline assignment: CDR1 MNHEY and CDR2 SVGAGI. The CDR3 nucleotides read TGTGCCAGCAGTTATATTTCGGGTTTTGGCTATGGCTACACCTTC. As protein: CASSYISGFGYGYTF.

The gene calls are TRBV5-6 and TRBJ2-7, with a possible D match to TRBD2 (6 bases). Germline V CDR1 and CDR2: SGHDT, YYEEEE. The CDR3 consists of 12 residues. V dropped 4 bases and J dropped 6 bases, with 11 bases sitting between them. CDR3 nucleotides: TGTGCCAGCAGCGCGGGAAGTGGCGAGCAGTACTTC. Translating it yields CASSAGSGEQYF.

This sequence joins TRBV2 and TRBJ1-5; the match to TRBD1 covers 11 bases. Germline assignment: CDR1 SNHLY and CDR2 FYNNEI. The trim removed 9 bases at V and 6 bases at J, leaving 4 bases unmatched. The CDR3 totals 13 residues. Written as DNA, the CDR3 is TGTGCCAGTTCGGGACAGGGGGTTCAGCCCCAGCATTTT. It translates to CASSGQGVQPQHF. The full variable domain, rest sourced from reference TRBV2 and TRBJ1-5, is EPEVTQTPSHQVTQMGQEVILRCVPISNHLYFYWYRQILGQKVEFLVSFYNNEISEKSEIFDDQFSVERPDGSNFTLKIRSTKLEDSAMYFCASSGQGVQPQHFGDGTRLSIL.

The J gene is TRBJ1-1, the V gene TRBV14, with no clear D. Trimming stripped 5 bases from V and 4 bases from J, with 11 bases between. The CDR3 totals 13 residues. The V gene's germline CDR1 is SGHDN and CDR2 FVKESK. CDR3 nucleotides: TGTGCCAGCAGCTTAACCTCGGGCACTGAAGCTTTCTTT. This gives the protein CASSLTSGTEAFF.

The chain joins TRBV5-4 to TRBJ2-3, with 9 bases fitting TRBD1. The CDR3 is 14 amino acids. The V gene's germline CDR1 is SGHNT and CDR2 YYREEE (reference sequence). V was pared by 4 bases and J by 7 bases, with 7 bases of the junction left unmatched. The CDR3 DNA sequence: TGTGCCAGCAGCCAGGGACAGGGTTCAAATACGCAGTATTTT. Protein: CASSQGQGSNTQYF.

This sequence joins TRBV29-1 and TRBJ1-2; no firm D call. This CDR3 comprises 14 residues. Germline V gene data show CDR1 as SQVTM and CDR2 as ANQGSEA. Trimming took off 5 bases at V and 3 bases at J, with 16 bases between the two ends. Here the CDR3 DNA reads TGCAGCGTTCCGTCAGTCCGGAGGGACTATGGCTACACCTTC. Translating gives CSVPSVRRDYGYTF.

The rearrangement uses TRBV4-3 and TRBJ2-7; 8 bases align to TRBD1. The CDR3 is 15 amino acids. Germline values: CDR1 LGHNA, CDR2 YSLEER. V was pared by 1 base and J by 3 bases, with 5 bases of the junction left unmatched. CDR3 protein: CASSQVTGGGYEQYF. CDR3 DNA sequence: TGCGCCAGCAGCCAAGTAACAGGGGGTGGCTACGAGCAGTACTTC.

In this sample, this clone turned up a few times. The J gene is TRBJ2-5, the V gene TRBV19; D may be TRBD1 (6 bases). Per germline, CDR1 LNHDA and CDR2 SQIVND (reference sequence). The CDR3 has 13 residues. The V gene lost 5 bases and the J gene lost 4 bases, with 11 bases spanning the gap. CDR3 in amino acids: CASSHRVIETQYF. The CDR3 coding sequence is TGTGCCAGTAGTCACAGGGTTATAGAGACCCAGTACTTC.

The rearrangement joins TRBV4-1 to TRBJ1-5; the D is unclear. Germline V lookup: CDR1 MGHRA, CDR2 YSYEKL. Trimming pared 4 bases from V and 2 bases from J, leaving 6 bases between. The length of the CDR3 is 13 residues. In nucleotides, the CDR3 is TGCGCCAGCAGCCGCGAGGGCAATCAGCCCCAGCATTTT. Protein sequence: CASSREGNQPQHF.

The genes are TRBV5-1 and TRBJ2-3, with 11 positions matching TRBD2. The CDR3 is 18 amino acids. V trimming: 0 bases; J trimming: 5 bases; junction bases outside the gene matches: 11. Germline V CDR1 and CDR2: SGHRS, YFSETQ. DNA for the CDR3: TGCGCCAGCAGCTTGGCCGCCCTAGCGGGGGGCCCCAGAGATACGCAGTATTTT. It specifies CASSLAALAGGPRDTQYF.

This CDR3 reads CASSSPPSELFF. As DNA, the CDR3 is TGTGCCAGCAGCTCCCCTCCGTCGGAACTGTTTTTT. The chain has TRBV6-5 and TRBJ1-4, with no clear D. This CDR3 spans 12 amino acids. V gave up 6 bases and J gave up 12 bases, with 14 bases separating them. Germline CDR1 is MNHEY and CDR2 is SVGAGI.

The rearrangement uses TRBV29-1 and TRBJ1-4; D is unresolved. Germline CDR1 reads SQVTM; CDR2 reads ANQGSEA. CDR3 length equals 12 residues. Trimming pared 4 bases from V and 8 bases from J, leaving 11 bases between. The CDR3 region has the DNA TGCAGCGTTGGACAACGATACGAAAAACTGTTTTTT. It translates to CSVGQRYEKLFF.